The clone carrying this T cell receptor beta chain was seen a handful of times. What it binds is not known. Profiled with immunoSEQ multiplex PCR; TCRdb holds only in-frame clones, not every one. The sample holds 80,000 to 90,000 clones; roughly 86% are singletons and the top ten take around 5.2%. No infections or other immune events were documented during collection. The CDR3 spans 15 residues. Trimming took 1 base from V and 5 from J, leaving 14 bases between them. CDR1 is SGHAT, CDR2 FQNNGV, per germline. This entry belongs to a study of identifying expanded T cells in peripheral blood. Whole-study results and caveats: Clone count variance between approximately 2-week samples rose with total template count. Differentially abundant clones: around 1.2 between replicates, about 15 at around 2 weeks, 18 to 20 at four.

The TCR sequence derives from a person aged 18 to 70 in good health. The chain joins TRBV11-2 to TRBJ2-5; D could derive from TRBD1 or TRBD2 (6 bases each). What was sequenced was blood. Here the CDR3 DNA reads TGTGCCAGCAGCTTAGGGGTTGGGGGGCTGGAGACCCAGTACTTC. This sequence encodes CASSLGVGGLETQYF.